The next 16 T cell receptor beta chains were all read from a single sample in a study of T cells in Graves' hyperthyroidism and ophthalmopathy. Researchers amplified the TCR beta CDR3 regions from RNA transcripts. The HTBI primer set was used in a first-round RT-PCR of the TCR CDR3. Using its own MiXCR run on the multiplex PCR reads, TCRdb lists one record per CDR3 protein. This table has approximately 420,000 distinct CDR3 sequences, under 15% appearing once. Input material: blood. The receptors shown here come from a woman aged 25 to 39 with Graves' hyperthyroidism.

In its sample, this clonotype was seen many times. The rearrangement links TRBV5-1 to TRBJ2-7; possibly TRBD2 for D (6 bases). The germline V and J ends were trimmed by 4 bases and 5 bases, with 16 bases remaining between them. Per the germline V gene, CDR1 is SGHRS and CDR2 is YFSETQ. The CDR3 sequence is 14 residues long. The CDR3 nucleotides read TGCGCCAGCAGCCCCGGAGGGTTTCTCGACGAGCAGTACTTC. Residues: CASSPGGFLDEQYF.

This clonotype showed up just a few times. The rearrangement uses TRBV18 and TRBJ2-7, with a weak D call TRBD2 (7 bases). V lost 6 bases and J lost 3, with 12 bases in between. Germline CDR1 reads KGHSH; CDR2 reads LQKENI. This CDR3 has 13 residues. CDR3 sequence reads: CASSMGGGYEQYF. In nucleotides, the CDR3 is TGTGCCAGCTCCATGGGAGGGGGCTACGAGCAGTACTTC. Complete variable domain (other parts from reference TRBV18 and TRBJ2-7): NAGVMQNPRHLVRRRGQEARLRCSPMKGHSHVYWYRQLPEEGLKFMVYLQKENIIDESGMPKERFSAEFPKEGPSILRIQQVVRGDSAAYFCASSMGGGYEQYFGPGTRLTVT.

The V call is TRBV6-1, the J call TRBJ1-1, with 9 positions matching TRBD1. The junction had 11 bases not matched to a gene; V was cut back by 5 bases and J by 4 bases. Per germline, CDR1 MNHNS and CDR2 SASEGT. The CDR3 runs 16 residues. The DNA for the CDR3 is TGTGCCAGCAGTCCGGGACCGGGACAGGGAGGCACTGAAGCTTTCTTT. It codes for CASSPGPGQGGTEAFF.

This clonotype was seen ten or more times. V and J are TRBV18 and TRBJ1-1, with D perhaps matching TRBD1 (5 bases). V was shortened by 2 bases and J by 0 bases, with 10 bases between the two germline ends. Germline V gene sequence: CDR1 KGHSH, CDR2 LQKENI. The CDR3 spans 15 residues. The CDR3 region has the DNA TGTGCCAGCTCACCAAGTAACAGGATGAACACTGAAGCTTTCTTT. Amino acid sequence: CASSPSNRMNTEAFF.

At least ten counts were recorded for this clonotype. The gene calls are TRBV7-9 and TRBJ1-1; 7 bases are shared with TRBD1. The V segment lost 5 bases and the J segment 0 bases; nucleotides outside the gene matches: 9. CDR1 is SEHNR and CDR2 is FQNEAQ in the germline V gene (reference sequence). The CDR3 has 16 residues. In DNA, the CDR3 is TGTGCCAGCAGCGGACAGGCTCTGATTGTGAACACTGAAGCTTTCTTT. Translating it yields CASSGQALIVNTEAFF.

This clonotype was picked up many times. This chain connects TRBV24-1 to TRBJ2-7; 11 nucleotides line up with TRBD2. The germline V gene encodes CDR1 KGHDR and CDR2 SFDVKD. V was pared by 6 bases and J by 2 bases, with 5 bases of the junction left unmatched. The CDR3 runs 15 residues. Here the CDR3 DNA reads TGTGCCACCAGTCCGGGACTAGCGGTAACCTACGAGCAGTACTTC. Encoded protein: CATSPGLAVTYEQYF.

This clonotype has ten or more counts. The chain carries TRBV30 and TRBJ1-1; D call uncertain. Looked up from germline, CDR1 is GTSNPN and CDR2 is SVGIG (reference sequence). The CDR3 is 12 residues long. V was clipped by 3 bases and J by 0 bases, with 5 bases between them. The CDR3, as DNA: TGTGCCTGGAGACCGTTGAACACTGAAGCTTTCTTT. This gives the protein CAWRPLNTEAFF.

This clonotype was observed a few times. The chain recombines TRBV9 with TRBJ2-5; D is possibly TRBD1 (5 bases). This CDR3 is built from 15 residues. Trimming stripped 3 bases from V and 5 bases from J, with 17 bases between. Germline V CDR1 and CDR2: SGDLS, YYNGEE. CDR3 sequence reads: CASSGPPGPQETQYF. Written as DNA, the CDR3 is TGTGCCAGCAGCGGCCCCCCAGGGCCCCAGGAGACCCAGTACTTC.

This clonotype occurred many times. The V gene is TRBV20-1, the J gene TRBJ2-2, with 9 positions matching TRBD2. Looked up from germline, CDR1 is DFQATT and CDR2 is SNEGSKA (reference sequence). This CDR3 region has 15 residues. J lost 5 bases, V lost 0 bases, and 4 bases had no gene match. CDR3 region: CSARDSGRGTGELFF. The CDR3 nucleotides are TGCAGTGCTAGAGATAGCGGGAGAGGGACCGGGGAGCTGTTTTTT.

This clonotype was detected many times. This chain links TRBV20-1 with TRBJ2-5; D is undetermined. The length of the CDR3 is 16 residues. With 3 bases removed from V and 0 bases from J, the gap between germline ends came to 17 bases. Germline V gene sequence: CDR1 DFQATT, CDR2 SNEGSKA (reference sequence). Here the CDR3 reads CSASPRGVWYQETQYF. The DNA for the CDR3 is TGCAGTGCTAGTCCCCGTGGCGTGTGGTACCAAGAGACCCAGTACTTC.

This clonotype was recorded many times. The chain uses TRBV27 and TRBJ2-7; the match to TRBD1 covers 9 bases. CDR1 is MNHEY, CDR2 SMNVEV, per germline (reference sequence). The V and J ends lost 5 bases and 3 bases, in that order; junction bases with no gene match: 2. This CDR3 contains 13 residues. The CDR3 loop is CASSVTGGYEQYF. CDR3 bases: TGTGCCAGCAGTGTGACAGGGGGCTACGAGCAGTACTTC.

The chain is built from TRBV4-1 and TRBJ2-7; the D gene is possibly TRBD1 (5 bases). The germline gives CDR1 MGHRA, CDR2 YSYEKL. The CDR3 covers 15 residues. The V end was cut by 4 bases, the J end by 0 bases, with 13 bases between. Here the CDR3 reads CASSRIPDSSYEQYF. CDR3 bases: TGCGCCAGCAGCCGAATTCCAGACAGCTCCTACGAGCAGTACTTC.

This clonotype has just a few counts. The V call is TRBV5-1, the J call TRBJ2-7; 12 bases line up with TRBD1. The J segment lost 4 bases and the V segment lost 0 bases, leaving 5 bases of the junction unmatched. The CDR3 consists of 16 residues. Germline assignment: CDR1 SGHRS and CDR2 YFSETQ. The CDR3 is CASSLGDRGLRYEQYF. The CDR3 coding sequence is TGCGCCAGCAGCTTGGGGGACAGGGGGCTTCGTTACGAGCAGTACTTC. The variable domain in full, completed from reference TRBV5-1 and TRBJ2-7, reads KAGVTQTPRYLIKTRGQQVTLSCSPISGHRSVSWYQQTPGQGLQFLFEYFSETQRNKGNFPGRFSGRQFSNSRSEMNVSTLELGDSALYLCASSLGDRGLRYEQYFGPGTRLTVT.

This clonotype has just a few counts. The chain uses TRBV29-1 and TRBJ2-1; D gene unclear. CDR1 is SQVTM, CDR2 ANQGSEA, per germline. The CDR3 covers 10 residues. The germline V and J ends were trimmed by 8 bases and 4 bases, with 6 bases remaining between them. The CDR3 spells CSPIYNEQFF. The DNA for the CDR3 is TGCAGCCCGATATACAATGAGCAGTTCTTC.

The sample holds many counts of this clonotype. The chain is built from TRBV3-1 and TRBJ1-4; TRBD1 agrees at 11 bases. There are 16 residues in the CDR3. Germline V CDR1 and CDR2: LGHDT, YNNKEL (reference sequence). Trimming cost V 5 bases and J 8 bases; bases outside gene matches: 10. As DNA, the CDR3 is TGTGCCAGCAGCTCCCGGGACAGGGGGTATCGGGAAAAACTGTTTTTT. The encoded protein is CASSSRDRGYREKLFF.

This clonotype has ten or more counts. V gene TRBV2 combines with J gene TRBJ2-7, with D possibly matching TRBD1 (5 bases). Per the germline V gene, CDR1 is SNHLY and CDR2 is FYNNEI. The CDR3 is made up of 12 amino acids. V gave up 9 bases and J gave up 3 bases, with 12 bases separating them. The CDR3 is CASKTDHYEQYF. In DNA form, the CDR3 reads TGTGCCAGTAAGACAGACCACTACGAGCAGTACTTC.